The sequence of this TCR beta chain was determined in a study of blood T cells in healthy people across ages. Study overall: The template switching approach captured approximately one barcoded beta molecule for every two T cells.

Then a second PCR, running roughly 7 to 11 cycles, was carried out with a sample-barcoded 5' primer and a J-beta primer mix. The template-switch adaptor, which had 12 random nucleotides, put a tag on each cDNA molecule. One entry per CDR3 protein results from TCRdb running MiXCR on the 5' RACE reads. Of about 1.4 million distinct CDR3 sequences listed, 45% to 70% are singletons. General observations from the study: Naive T cell percentage showed a strong correlation with TCR beta diversity.

With regard to this clonotype: Antigen specificity is unknown.

The TCR originated in a man between 18 and 29 years old in good health. Sequencing was performed on blood.

DNA of the CDR3: TGCGCCAGCAGCTTACAGGCCTCCAGCTCCTATAATTCACCCCTCCACTTT. Its translation is CASSLQASSSYNSPLHF. V is TRBV5-1 and J is TRBJ1-6; TRBD1 is a possible D gene (5 bases). From germline, CDR1 is SGHRS and CDR2 YFSETQ. This CDR3 contains 17 residues. The V end was cut by 2 bases, the J end by 0 bases, with 12 bases between.